The sequence of this T cell receptor beta chain was determined in a study of T cell responses to AZD1222 COVID-19 vaccine. With 5 bases removed from V and 4 bases from J, the gap between germline ends came to 15 bases. Germline lookup yields CDR1 LNHDA and CDR2 SQIVND (reference sequence). The CDR3 covers 15 residues. Generated by immunoSEQ multiplex PCR, the TCRdb table keeps only in-frame clones and is missing some. This sample has more than 110,000 clones; over 85% occur once, and the top ten carry less than 7%. This sample comprised peripheral blood, obtained on day 0 of AZD1222 vaccination. This TCR came from an adult in good health. The V and J genes are TRBV19 and TRBJ1-3; a weak D match, TRBD1 (5 bases). This CDR3 is CASSPSRASGNTIYF. The CDR3 nucleotides read TGTGCCAGTAGTCCCTCCAGGGCTTCCGGAAACACCATATATTTT.